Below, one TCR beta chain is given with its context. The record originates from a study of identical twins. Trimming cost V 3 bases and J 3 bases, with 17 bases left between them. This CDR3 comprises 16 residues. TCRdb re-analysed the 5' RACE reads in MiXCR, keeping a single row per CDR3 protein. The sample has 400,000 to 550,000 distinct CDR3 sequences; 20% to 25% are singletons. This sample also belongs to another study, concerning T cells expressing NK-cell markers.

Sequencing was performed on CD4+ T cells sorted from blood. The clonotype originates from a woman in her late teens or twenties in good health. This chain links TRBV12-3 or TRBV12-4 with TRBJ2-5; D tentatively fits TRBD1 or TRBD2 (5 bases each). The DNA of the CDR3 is TGTGCCAGCAGTTTTGGGGCCGGGTCGGGGAAAGAGACCCAGTACTTC. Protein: CASSFGAGSGKETQYF.